This TCR beta chain was profiled in a study of cytomegalovirus exposure and HLA in healthy donors. Study results and limitations: According to an earlier analysis, most TCR beta V segments yielded productive rearrangements about 90% or about 30% of the time. Overall, about 160 TCR beta chains were annotated as cytomegalovirus-associated.

As concerns this clone: No antigen is known for it.

The CDR3 sequence is 17 residues long. CDR1 and CDR2 from the germline V gene are MGHRA and YSYEKL. J was trimmed by 4 bases and V by 3 bases; bases with no gene match: 11. 60 Vbeta and 13 Jbeta primers were used in PCR. TCRdb's copy holds only in-frame clones and misses some; the assay was immunoSEQ multiplex PCR. This sample carries 100,000 to 150,000 clones, almost 80% of them seen once, and the ten largest clones take 1.3% to 1.5%. J is TRBJ2-7 and V is TRBV4-1; the match to TRBD2 covers 11 bases. Sequenced material: PBMCs. This sequence was found in a female donor in good health and CMV-seronegative. DNA for the CDR3: TGCGCCAGCAGCCAGTTCTTAGCGGGAGGGCCGGGATACGAGCAGTACTTC. It translates to CASSQFLAGGPGYEQYF.